The subject of this entry is one T cell receptor (beta chain). What it binds is unknown. Systemic immunosuppression or autoimmune disease history was grounds to exclude patients. The sample belongs to a study of OX40 agonist ivuxolimab in advanced cancers. Regarding the study as a whole: The study found among the lowest clonal expansion in partial responders at 0.1-3.0 mg/kg.

Method: immunoSEQ multiplex PCR; TCRdb's copy keeps in-frame clones and lacks some. The data contain fewer than 90,000 clones, 86% of them seen just once; the ten biggest clones take up 0.76%. This sample comprised CD4+ or CD8+ T cells sorted from blood, obtained in a trial of the OX40 agonist ivuxolimab. The sequence was collected from an adult with an advanced solid tumor such as melanoma, head and neck, liver or kidney cancer.

In DNA, the CDR3 is TGTGCCAGCAGCTCGACTAGTAGGGATACGCAGTATTTT. Translated: CASSSTSRDTQYF. The chain links TRBV11-2 to TRBJ2-3, with D maybe TRBD2 (6 bases). V lost 4 bases to trimming and J lost 6 bases, with 11 bases between them. The CDR3 runs to 13 residues. Per the germline V gene, CDR1 is SGHAT and CDR2 is FQNNGV.